The present TCR beta chain was sequenced within a study of blood T cells in healthy people across ages. This CDR3 region has 12 residues. Trimming shortened V by 3 bases and J by 4 bases, and 7 bases separated the two germline ends. Germline assignment: CDR1 DFQATT and CDR2 SNEGSKA (reference sequence). The authors ran a second PCR of about 6 to 12 cycles using a sample-barcoded 5' primer and a J-beta primer mix. TCRdb reanalysed the 5' RACE reads using MiXCR and keeps one entry per CDR3 protein. The sample shows fewer than 800,000 distinct CDR3 sequences, around 25% of them seen only once. These data also featured in a second study, about T cells of mothers and their children. That paper notes: The people who donated were a few healthy Caucasian mothers and their six children.

Sequencing was carried out using blood. The chain recombines TRBV20-1 with TRBJ2-1; D uncertain. This receptor was taken from a boy aged 10-17 years in good health. CDR3 nucleotide sequence: TGCAGTGCTAGCGGCAAATACAATGAGCAGTTCTTC. It encodes CSASGKYNEQFF.